The 16 T cell receptor beta chains reported below all come from one sample, sequenced in a study of T cell responses to AZD1222 COVID-19 vaccine. Repertoires were generated with immunoSEQ multiplex PCR, while TCRdb's copy carries only in-frame clones and drops some. The sample consists of about 130,000 clones, over 75% of them appearing once. The input for sequencing was peripheral blood, taken on day 0 of AZD1222 vaccination. These receptors originate from an adult in good health.

The rearrangement joins TRBV3-1 (or the pseudogene TRBV3-2) to TRBJ1-2; no firm D call. CDR3 length: 14 residues. With 1 base removed from V and 1 base from J, the gap between germline ends came to 7 bases. Per germline, CDR1 LGHDT and CDR2 YNNKEL (reference sequence). CDR3: CASSQAGSNYGYTF. The CDR3 DNA reads TGTGCCAGCAGCCAAGCGGGCAGTAACTATGGCTACACCTTC.

The chain recombines TRBV5-4 with TRBJ1-6; D possibly corresponds to TRBD1 (5 bases). From germline, CDR1 is SGHNT and CDR2 YYREEE (reference sequence). The CDR3 is 14 residues long. V was shortened by 1 base and J by 7 bases, with 9 bases between the two germline ends. CDR3 in amino acids: CASSLWGRNSPLHF. The DNA for the CDR3 is TGTGCCAGCAGCTTGTGGGGCCGAAATTCACCCCTCCACTTT.

J is TRBJ1-1 and V is TRBV7-2; D is perhaps TRBD1 (6 bases). There are 13 residues in the CDR3. Trimming left V 5 bases short and J 4 bases short, with 11 bases between. In germline, CDR1 is SGHTA, CDR2 FQGNSA. CDR3 DNA: TGTGCCAGCAGCCATAAACAGGGCACTGAAGCTTTCTTT. Protein: CASSHKQGTEAFF. Supplemented by reference TRBV7-2 and TRBJ1-1, the full variable domain reads GAGVSQSPSNKVTEKGKDVELRCDPISGHTALYWYRQSLGQGLEFLIYFQGNSAPDKSGLPSDRFSAERTGGSVSTLTIQRTQQEDSAVYLCASSHKQGTEAFFGQGTRLTVV.

V and J are TRBV2 and TRBJ1-1; D is ambiguous. The length of the CDR3 is 14 residues. Germline V gives CDR1 SNHLY, CDR2 FYNNEI. V was shortened by 6 bases and J by 0 bases, with 11 bases between the two germline ends. The chain's CDR3 is CASREPRVNTEAFF. CDR3 sequence (DNA): TGTGCCAGCAGGGAGCCGAGGGTGAACACTGAAGCTTTCTTT.

J is TRBJ1-6 and V is TRBV5-1; D perhaps matches TRBD1 (5 bases). The CDR3 is made up of 13 amino acids. The V and J ends lost 4 bases and 8 bases respectively, with 10 bases between them. CDR1 and CDR2 (germline): SGHRS, YFSETQ. CDR3 region: CASSRGDDSPLHF. CDR3 in DNA: TGCGCCAGCAGCAGGGGCGATGATTCACCCCTCCACTTT.

The chain uses TRBV7-8 and TRBJ1-3; D gene uncertain. Between the trimmed V and J ends, which lost 3 bases and 6 bases, there was a span of 3 bases. The germline gives CDR1 SGHVS, CDR2 FQNEAQ. The CDR3 covers 11 residues. The CDR3 loop is CASSLVNTIYF. CDR3 nucleotides: TGTGCCAGCAGCTTGGTAAACACCATATATTTT. The variable domain in full, completed from reference TRBV7-8 and TRBJ1-3, reads GAGVSQSPRYKVAKRGQDVALRCDPISGHVSLFWYQQALGQGPEFLTYFQNEAQLDKSGLPSDRFFAERPEGSVSTLKIQRTQQEDSAVYLCASSLVNTIYFGEGSWLTVV.

V usage is TRBV5-6 and J usage is TRBJ1-1; 8 nucleotides match TRBD1. The V gene end was trimmed by 3 bases and the J gene end by 4 bases; junction bases not matched to a gene: 11. Germline-derived CDR1 and CDR2 are SGHDT and YYEEEE. This CDR3 spans 16 amino acids. The CDR3 DNA reads TGTGCCAGCAGCTCCACGACAGGGGTGGTGAGCACTGAAGCTTTCTTT. This translates into CASSSTTGVVSTEAFF.

The gene calls are TRBV28 and TRBJ1-5, with TRBD1 matching over 8 bases. The CDR3 has 16 residues. From germline, CDR1 is MDHEN and CDR2 SYDVKM. V was clipped by 5 bases and J by 3 bases; unmatched bases: 9. The CDR3 sequence is CASSPRQGAPNQPQHF. As DNA, the CDR3 is TGTGCCAGCAGTCCCCGGCAGGGGGCGCCCAATCAGCCCCAGCATTTT.

V and J are TRBV11-2 and TRBJ2-1; possibly TRBD2 for D (6 bases). V lost 0 bases to trimming and J lost 9 bases, with 12 bases between them. Germline loops: CDR1 SGHAT, CDR2 FQNNGV. CDR3 length equals 14 residues. CDR3 protein: CASSLDKGGIEQFF. The CDR3 region has the DNA TGTGCCAGCAGCTTAGATAAGGGAGGCATTGAGCAGTTCTTC.

The genes are TRBV19 and TRBJ2-3, with 11 nucleotides matching TRBD2. The ends lost 1 base at V and 3 bases at J; junction bases unmatched: 3. The germline V gene has CDR1 LNHDA and CDR2 SQIVND (reference sequence). This CDR3 is built from 16 residues. Written as DNA, the CDR3 is TGTGCCAGTAGTATAGTCCTAGCGGGAGGTACAGATACGCAGTATTTT. It yields the protein CASSIVLAGGTDTQYF.

The chain employs TRBV20-1 and TRBJ1-2, with D unresolved. Trimming stripped 3 bases from V and 2 bases from J, with 10 bases between. This CDR3 is 13 amino acids long. Germline V gene lookup returns CDR1 DFQATT and CDR2 SNEGSKA (reference sequence). This CDR3 reads CSASPGFNYGYTF. The CDR3 nucleotides are TGCAGTGCTAGTCCCGGTTTCAACTATGGCTACACCTTC.

The chain recombines TRBV19 with TRBJ1-5; D gene ambiguous. Per the germline V gene, CDR1 is LNHDA and CDR2 is SQIVND (reference sequence). The CDR3 covers 14 residues. Trimming pared 6 bases from V and 3 bases from J, leaving 12 bases between. The CDR3 sequence is CASRKDGDNQPQHF. The CDR3 region has the DNA TGTGCCAGTAGGAAGGACGGAGACAATCAGCCCCAGCATTTT.

CDR3 amino acids: CASSVAAGGADTQYF. CDR3 DNA sequence: TGTGCCAGCAGCGTAGCGGCAGGGGGAGCAGATACGCAGTATTTT. This chain joins TRBV9 and TRBJ2-3, with 7 bases lining up with TRBD1. Germline loops: CDR1 SGDLS, CDR2 YYNGEE. The V gene end was trimmed by 0 bases and the J gene end by 4 bases; junction bases not matched to a gene: 5. The CDR3 has 15 amino acids.

The rearrangement links TRBV6-5 to TRBJ2-2; D gene ambiguous. V lost 8 bases, J lost 1 base, and 11 bases lay in between. The CDR3 has 14 residues. The germline CDR1 and CDR2 sequences are MNHEY and SVGAGI. The CDR3 loop is CASHRSRNTGELFF. In DNA form, the CDR3 reads TGTGCCAGCCATCGAAGCCGGAACACCGGGGAGCTGTTTTTT.

This chain connects TRBV11-2 to TRBJ2-3; perhaps TRBD1 as D (6 bases). Germline V gene lookup returns CDR1 SGHAT and CDR2 FQNNGV. The V and J ends lost 5 bases and 0 bases respectively, with 12 bases between them. This CDR3 is built from 15 residues. The CDR3 sequence is CASSTGTTSTDTQYF. The CDR3 nucleotides are TGTGCCAGCAGCACCGGGACAACTAGCACAGATACGCAGTATTTT.

The chain joins TRBV2 to TRBJ2-3; 8 bases are shared with TRBD1. The CDR3 is 14 residues long. Germline CDR1 reads SNHLY; CDR2 reads FYNNEI. The junction had 2 bases not matched to a gene; V was cut back by 5 bases and J by 1 base. The chain's CDR3 is CASSQTGGTDTQYF. Written as DNA, the CDR3 is TGTGCCAGCAGTCAGACAGGGGGCACAGATACGCAGTATTTT.